Below, 20 T cell receptor beta chains from the same sample are listed, as sequenced in a study of vaccination effects on CD4 cells after COVID-19. Libraries were prepared by immunoSEQ multiplex PCR; TCRdb keeps only in-frame clonotypes and omits some of them. This sample has some 60,000 clones; 78% occur once, and the top ten carry about 4.4%. No antigen has been assigned to these receptors. Culture proceeded for approximately 10 days, and CD4+ T cells were then isolated. Two doses of BNT162b2 or mRNA-1273 vaccine were administered to participants. The source was CD4+ T cells from PBMCs cultured without peptide, collected after COVID-19 vaccination. These receptors all stem from a human donor who received a COVID-19 vaccine.

The V call is TRBV6-1, the J call TRBJ1-1; D is ambiguous. CDR1 MNHNS and CDR2 SASEGT come from the germline V gene. The V end was cut by 0 bases, the J end by 2 bases, with 28 bases between. The CDR3 covers 21 residues. Written as DNA, the CDR3 is TGTGCCAGCAGTGAAGCGGGGTCCCTTCGCGGGGTCACCTGGGAAAACACTGAAGCTTTCTTT. The encoded protein is CASSEAGSLRGVTWENTEAFF.

The rearrangement joins TRBV4-1 to TRBJ2-3; D is perhaps TRBD1 or TRBD2 (6 bases each). The germline V gene has CDR1 MGHRA and CDR2 YSYEKL. This CDR3 is 15 amino acids long. V lost 2 bases to trimming and J lost 0 bases, with 9 bases between them. Here the CDR3 DNA reads TGCGCCAGCAGCCAATCGGGGGCTAGCACAGATACGCAGTATTTT. Encoded protein: CASSQSGASTDTQYF.

This clone was seen a single time. The chain carries TRBV10-3 and TRBJ2-7, with 7 bases aligning to TRBD1. With V trimmed by 4 bases and J by 3 bases, 6 bases remained unmatched. CDR1 ENHRY and CDR2 SYGVKD come from the germline V gene. The CDR3 is 14 amino acids. The CDR3 DNA is TGTGCCATCAGTGGACCGACAGGGAACTACGAGCAGTACTTC. Translated: CAISGPTGNYEQYF.

V usage is TRBV15 and J usage is TRBJ1-2; D might be TRBD1 (5 bases). CDR3 length equals 13 residues. Germline loops: CDR1 LNHNV, CDR2 YYDKDF (reference sequence). Trimming took off 0 bases at V and 7 bases at J, with 9 bases between the two ends. The CDR3 reads CATSRDRVAGYTF. The CDR3, as DNA: TGTGCCACCAGCAGAGACAGGGTAGCTGGCTACACCTTC. The variable domain in full, completed from reference TRBV15 and TRBJ1-2, reads DAMVIQNPRYQVTQFGKPVTLSCSQTLNHNVMYWYQQKSSQAPKLLFHYYDKDFNNEADTPDNFQSRRPNTSFCFLDIRSPGLGDTAMYLCATSRDRVAGYTFGSGTRLTVV.

The V gene is TRBV4-3, the J gene TRBJ2-2; tentative D call: TRBD2 (6 bases). The CDR3 runs to 16 residues. Germline CDR1 reads LGHNA; CDR2 reads YSLEER. The V and J ends lost 0 bases and 1 base respectively, with 9 bases between them. The CDR3 DNA reads as TGCGCCAGCAGCCAAGAGGGGGGTAGGAACACCGGGGAGCTGTTTTTT. Its protein product is CASSQEGGRNTGELFF.

The genes are TRBV19 and TRBJ1-4; TRBD1 matches at 7 bases. The CDR3 contains 13 residues. J lost 8 bases, V lost 4 bases, and 4 bases had no gene match. Germline-derived CDR1 and CDR2 are LNHDA and SQIVND (reference sequence). This CDR3 reads CASSRGQAEKLFF. CDR3 coding DNA: TGTGCCAGTAGTAGAGGACAGGCGGAAAAACTGTTTTTT.

V and J are TRBV28 and TRBJ2-7, with unresolved D. Trimming removed 7 bases at V and 0 bases at J, with 13 bases between. This CDR3 region has 14 residues. Germline V lookup: CDR1 MDHEN, CDR2 SYDVKM. This chain's CDR3 is CASNQRVHSYEQYF. CDR3 DNA: TGTGCCAGCAACCAACGGGTCCACTCCTACGAGCAGTACTTC.

The chain recombines TRBV20-1 with TRBJ1-1, with D unclear. The CDR3 covers 17 residues. V was cut by 3 bases and J by 0 bases, with 20 bases left in between. Germline V CDR1 and CDR2: DFQATT, SNEGSKA (reference sequence). CDR3 protein: CSASSPIKGFMNTEAFF. CDR3 sequence (DNA): TGCAGTGCTAGTTCCCCGATTAAAGGCTTCATGAACACTGAAGCTTTCTTT.

This rearrangement joins TRBV10-3 to TRBJ1-3; D perhaps matches TRBD1 (6 bases). Germline CDR1 ENHRY, CDR2 SYGVKD. V was shortened by 0 bases and J by 1 base, with 16 bases between the two germline ends. CDR3 length: 18 residues. CDR3 sequence: CAISESAGELISGNTIYF. The CDR3 coding sequence is TGTGCCATCAGTGAGTCGGCAGGGGAGCTGATTTCTGGAAACACCATATATTTT.

The chain employs TRBV5-4 and TRBJ1-3; D is ambiguous. V gave up 3 bases and J gave up 0 bases, with 7 bases separating them. The CDR3 spans 14 residues. The V gene's germline CDR1 is SGHNT and CDR2 YYREEE (reference sequence). This chain's CDR3 is CASSSGNSGNTIYF. The CDR3 coding sequence is TGTGCCAGCAGCTCTGGGAACTCTGGAAACACCATATATTTT.

This clone has more than one count but fewer than ten. V usage is TRBV7-3 and J usage is TRBJ1-5; D ambiguous. This CDR3 comprises 13 residues. Per the germline V gene, CDR1 is SGHTA and CDR2 is FQGTGA. Trimming stripped 5 bases from V and 10 bases from J, with 15 bases between. Written as DNA, the CDR3 is TGTGCCAGCAGCCCGCCCTACGACGGCCCCCAGCATTTT. This gives the protein CASSPPYDGPQHF. Complete variable domain (other parts from reference TRBV7-3 and TRBJ1-5): GAGVSQTPSNKVTEKGKYVELRCDPISGHTALYWYRQSLGQGPEFLIYFQGTGAADDSGLPNDRFFAVRPEGSVSTLKIQRTERGDSAVYLCASSPPYDGPQHFGDGTRLSIL.

This chain joins TRBV5-1 and TRBJ2-2, with TRBD2 identical over 8 bases. Looked up from germline, CDR1 is SGHRS and CDR2 is YFSETQ. Trimming cost V 5 bases and J 4 bases; bases outside gene matches: 13. This CDR3 is built from 17 residues. The CDR3 sequence is CASRGARGRMSTGELFF. CDR3 nucleotides: TGCGCCAGCAGGGGGGCGCGCGGGAGGATGAGCACCGGGGAGCTGTTTTTT.

This rearrangement joins TRBV6-1 to TRBJ2-7; D uncertain. Trimming shortened V by 1 base and J by 3 bases, and 13 bases separated the two germline ends. Germline V gives CDR1 MNHNS, CDR2 SASEGT. The CDR3 is 15 residues long. The CDR3 sequence: CASSEGTSYLYEQYF. In DNA form, the CDR3 reads TGTGCCAGCAGTGAAGGGACCAGCTATCTCTACGAGCAGTACTTC.

This sequence joins TRBV6-5 and TRBJ1-1; 7 nucleotides align to TRBD1. The CDR3 is 14 residues long. Germline V gene sequence: CDR1 MNHEY, CDR2 SVGAGI. V shed 2 bases and J 4 bases; nucleotides not matched to a gene: 4. The CDR3 spells CASSYGYRGTEAFF. In DNA, the CDR3 is TGTGCCAGCAGTTACGGGTACAGGGGCACTGAAGCTTTCTTT.

The rearrangement joins TRBV6-1 to TRBJ1-5; maybe TRBD1 (6 bases). Germline V gene lookup returns CDR1 MNHNS and CDR2 SASEGT. This CDR3 comprises 16 residues. V was shortened by 0 bases and J by 4 bases, with 13 bases between the two germline ends. Here the CDR3 reads CASSEALRDRNQPQHF. CDR3 coding DNA: TGTGCCAGCAGTGAAGCGCTTCGAGACAGGAATCAGCCCCAGCATTTT.

The chain uses TRBV5-4 and TRBJ2-7; D may be TRBD1 or TRBD2 (5 bases each). Germline V lookup: CDR1 SGHNT, CDR2 YYREEE (reference sequence). The CDR3 runs 13 residues. V was clipped by 2 bases and J by 4 bases, with 10 bases between them. CDR3 sequence: CASSFGGNYEQYF. The CDR3 DNA follows: TGTGCCAGCAGCTTTGGGGGTAATTACGAGCAGTACTTC. The full variable domain, in which reference TRBV5-4 and TRBJ2-7 provide the parts outside the CDR3, is ETGVTQSPTHLIKTRGQQVTLRCSSQSGHNTVSWYQQALGQGPQFIFQYYREEENGRGNFPPRFSGLQFPNYSSELNVNALELDDSALYLCASSFGGNYEQYFGPGTRLTVT.

The chain links TRBV5-1 to TRBJ1-1; D might be TRBD1 (6 bases). V was pared by 1 base and J by 2 bases, with 12 bases between. Germline V lookup: CDR1 SGHRS, CDR2 YFSETQ. This CDR3 has 15 amino acids. The CDR3 spells CASSLNGGGNTEAFF. For the CDR3, the DNA is TGCGCCAGCAGCTTGAATGGGGGGGGCAACACTGAAGCTTTCTTT.

The chain carries TRBV30 and TRBJ2-1, with unresolved D. CDR1 is GTSNPN and CDR2 is SVGIG in the germline V gene (reference sequence). This CDR3 contains 10 residues. Trimming shortened V by 5 bases and J by 11 bases, and 10 bases separated the two germline ends. CDR3 bases: TGTGCCTGGTCGGATGGGAAGCAGTTCTTC. This encodes CAWSDGKQFF.

In DNA form, the CDR3 reads TGTGCCAGCTCGCGACGACAGGGTAGGAACACCGGGGAGCTGTTTTTT. Protein: CASSRRQGRNTGELFF. V is TRBV18 and J is TRBJ2-2; 7 bases match TRBD1. CDR1 is KGHSH and CDR2 is LQKENI in the germline V gene. CDR3 length: 16 amino acids. V lost 6 bases to trimming and J lost 1 base; unmatched junction nucleotides: 8.

The J gene is TRBJ2-3, the V gene TRBV28; D assignment may be TRBD1 or TRBD2 (5 bases each). Trimming pared 6 bases from V and 2 bases from J, leaving 21 bases between. Germline CDR1 and CDR2: MDHEN and SYDVKM. CDR3 length: 17 residues. CDR3 nucleotide sequence: TGTGCCAGCAGCATCAATCCGGGAAGGGGATTCACAGATACGCAGTATTTT. Its translation: CASSINPGRGFTDTQYF. The full variable domain, in which reference TRBV28 and TRBJ2-3 provide the parts outside the CDR3, is DVKVTQSSRYLVKRTGEKVFLECVQDMDHENMFWYRQDPGLGLRLIYFSYDVKMKEKGDIPEGYSVSREKKERFSLILESASTNQTSMYLCASSINPGRGFTDTQYFGPGTRLTVL.